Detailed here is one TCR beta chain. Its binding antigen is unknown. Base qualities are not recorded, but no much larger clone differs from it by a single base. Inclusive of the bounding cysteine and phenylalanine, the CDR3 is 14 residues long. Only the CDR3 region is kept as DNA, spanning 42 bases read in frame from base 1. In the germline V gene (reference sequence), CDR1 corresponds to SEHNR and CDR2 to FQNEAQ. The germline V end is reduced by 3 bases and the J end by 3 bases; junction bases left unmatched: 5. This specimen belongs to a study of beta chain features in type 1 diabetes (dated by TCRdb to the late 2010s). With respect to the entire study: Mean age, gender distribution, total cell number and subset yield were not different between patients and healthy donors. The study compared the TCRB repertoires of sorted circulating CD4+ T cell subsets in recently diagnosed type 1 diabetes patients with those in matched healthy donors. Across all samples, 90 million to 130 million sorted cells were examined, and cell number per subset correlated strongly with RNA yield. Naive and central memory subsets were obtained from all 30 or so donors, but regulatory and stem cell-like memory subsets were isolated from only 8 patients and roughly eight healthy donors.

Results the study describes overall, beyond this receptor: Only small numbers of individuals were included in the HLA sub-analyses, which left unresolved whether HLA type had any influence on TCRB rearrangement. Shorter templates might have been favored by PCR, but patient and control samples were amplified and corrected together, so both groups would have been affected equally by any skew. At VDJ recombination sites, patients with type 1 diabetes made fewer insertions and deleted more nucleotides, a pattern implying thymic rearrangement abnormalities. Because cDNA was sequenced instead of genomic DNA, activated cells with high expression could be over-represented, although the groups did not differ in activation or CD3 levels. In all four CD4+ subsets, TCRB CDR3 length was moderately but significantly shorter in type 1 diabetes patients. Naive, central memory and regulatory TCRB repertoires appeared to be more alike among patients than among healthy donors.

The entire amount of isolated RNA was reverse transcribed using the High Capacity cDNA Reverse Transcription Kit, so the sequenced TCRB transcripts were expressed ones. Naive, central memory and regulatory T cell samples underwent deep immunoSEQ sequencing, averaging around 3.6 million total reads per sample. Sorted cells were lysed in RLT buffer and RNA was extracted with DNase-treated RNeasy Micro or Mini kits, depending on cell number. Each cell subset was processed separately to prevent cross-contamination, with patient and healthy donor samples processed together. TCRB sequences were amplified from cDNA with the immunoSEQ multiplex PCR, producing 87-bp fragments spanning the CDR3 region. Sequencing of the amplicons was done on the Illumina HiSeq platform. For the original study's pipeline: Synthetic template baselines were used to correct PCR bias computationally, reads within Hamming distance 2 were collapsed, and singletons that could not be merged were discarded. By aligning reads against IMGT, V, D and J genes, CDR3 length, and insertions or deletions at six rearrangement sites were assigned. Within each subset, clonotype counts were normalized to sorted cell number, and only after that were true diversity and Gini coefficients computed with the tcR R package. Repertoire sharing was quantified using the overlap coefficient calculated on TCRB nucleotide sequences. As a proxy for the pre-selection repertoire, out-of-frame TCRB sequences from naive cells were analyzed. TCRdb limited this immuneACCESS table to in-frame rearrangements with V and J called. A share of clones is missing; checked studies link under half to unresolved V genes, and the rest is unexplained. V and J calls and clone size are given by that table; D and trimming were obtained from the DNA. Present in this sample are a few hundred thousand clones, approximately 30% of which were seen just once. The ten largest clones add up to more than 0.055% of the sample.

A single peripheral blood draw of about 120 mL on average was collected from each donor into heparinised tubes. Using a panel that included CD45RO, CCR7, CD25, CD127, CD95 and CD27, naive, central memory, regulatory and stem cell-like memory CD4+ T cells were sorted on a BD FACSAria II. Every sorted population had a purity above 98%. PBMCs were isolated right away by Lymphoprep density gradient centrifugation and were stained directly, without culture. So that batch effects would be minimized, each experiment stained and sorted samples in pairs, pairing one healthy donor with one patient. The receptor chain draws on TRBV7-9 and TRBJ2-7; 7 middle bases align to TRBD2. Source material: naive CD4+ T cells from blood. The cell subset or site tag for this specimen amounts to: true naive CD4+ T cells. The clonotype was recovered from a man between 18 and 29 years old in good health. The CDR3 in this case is CASSFLADFYEQYF. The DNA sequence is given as TGTGCCAGCAGCTTCCTAGCGGACTTCTACGAGCAGTACTTC.